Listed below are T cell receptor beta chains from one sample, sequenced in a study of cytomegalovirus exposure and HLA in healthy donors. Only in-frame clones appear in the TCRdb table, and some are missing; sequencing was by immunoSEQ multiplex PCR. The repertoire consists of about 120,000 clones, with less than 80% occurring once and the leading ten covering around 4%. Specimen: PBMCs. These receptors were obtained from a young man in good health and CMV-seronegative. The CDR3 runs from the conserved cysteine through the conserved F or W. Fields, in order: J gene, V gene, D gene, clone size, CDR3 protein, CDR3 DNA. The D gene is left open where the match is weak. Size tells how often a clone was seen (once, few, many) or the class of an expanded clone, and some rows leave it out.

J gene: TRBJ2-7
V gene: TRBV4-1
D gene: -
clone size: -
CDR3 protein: CASSQEPGNEQYF
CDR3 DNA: TGCGCCAGCAGCCAAGAACCAGGTAACGAGCAGTACTTC

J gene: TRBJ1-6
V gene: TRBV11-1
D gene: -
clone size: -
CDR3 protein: CASSRRSVHNSPLHF
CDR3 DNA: TGTGCCAGCAGCCGTAGAAGTGTCCATAATTCACCCCTCCACTTT

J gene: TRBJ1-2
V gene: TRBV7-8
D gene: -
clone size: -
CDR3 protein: CASSLAGGPGYTF
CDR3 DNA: TGTGCCAGCAGCTTAGCGGGAGGGCCTGGCTACACCTTC

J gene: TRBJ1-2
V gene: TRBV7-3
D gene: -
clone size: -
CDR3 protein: CASSPGSEASGYTF
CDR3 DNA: TGTGCCAGCAGCCCAGGGTCAGAAGCGAGCGGCTACACCTTC

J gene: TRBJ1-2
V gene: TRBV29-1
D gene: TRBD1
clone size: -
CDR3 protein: CSVDQGASYGYTF
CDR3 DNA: TGCAGCGTTGATCAGGGGGCGTCGTATGGCTACACCTTC

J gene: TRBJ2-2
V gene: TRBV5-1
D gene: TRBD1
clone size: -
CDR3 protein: CASSITGTGNTGELFF
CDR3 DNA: TGCGCCAGCAGCATCACCGGGACAGGGAACACCGGGGAGCTGTTTTTT

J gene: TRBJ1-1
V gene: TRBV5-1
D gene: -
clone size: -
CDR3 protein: CASSPRVQGANTEAFF
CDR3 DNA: TGCGCCAGCAGCCCAAGAGTACAGGGAGCGAACACTGAAGCTTTCTTT

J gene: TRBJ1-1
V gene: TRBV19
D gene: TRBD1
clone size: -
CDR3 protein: CASSMARTGTTEAFF
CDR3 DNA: TGTGCCAGTAGTATGGCTCGGACAGGGACCACTGAAGCTTTCTTT

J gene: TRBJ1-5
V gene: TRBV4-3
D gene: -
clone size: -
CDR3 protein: CASSQDFNRAQHF
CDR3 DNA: TGCGCCAGCAGCCAAGACTTCAACCGAGCCCAGCATTTT

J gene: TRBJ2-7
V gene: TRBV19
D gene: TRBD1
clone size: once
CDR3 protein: CASSIGTGSSYEQYF
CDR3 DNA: TGTGCCAGTAGTATAGGGACAGGGAGCTCCTACGAGCAGTACTTC

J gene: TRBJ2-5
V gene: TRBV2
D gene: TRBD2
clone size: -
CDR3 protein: CASSGLAGDQETQYF
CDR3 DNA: TGTGCCAGCAGTGGCCTAGCGGGGGACCAAGAGACCCAGTACTTC

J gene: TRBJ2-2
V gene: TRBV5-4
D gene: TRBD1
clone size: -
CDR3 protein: CASSYDRGPDTGELFF
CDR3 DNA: TGTGCCAGCAGCTATGACAGGGGGCCCGACACCGGGGAGCTGTTTTTT

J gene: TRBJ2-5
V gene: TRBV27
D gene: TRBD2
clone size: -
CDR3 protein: CASSPSQRGGLWETQYF
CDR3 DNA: TGTGCCAGCAGTCCGAGCCAGCGGGGGGGCTTGTGGGAGACCCAGTACTTC

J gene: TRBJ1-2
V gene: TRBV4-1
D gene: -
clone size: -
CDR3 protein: CASSPRRSQNFNYGYTF
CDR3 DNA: TGCGCCAGCAGCCCCCGCAGATCCCAAAATTTTAACTATGGCTACACCTTC

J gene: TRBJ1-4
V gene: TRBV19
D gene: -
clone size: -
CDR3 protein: CASSITDSIPEKLFF
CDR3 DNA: TGTGCCAGTAGTATAACGGACAGCATTCCGGAAAAACTGTTTTTT

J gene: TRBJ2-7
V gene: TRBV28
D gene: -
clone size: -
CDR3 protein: CASLFRGGFTIGSYEQYF
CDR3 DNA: TGTGCCAGCCTATTCCGTGGGGGGTTTACCATTGGGTCCTACGAGCAGTACTTC

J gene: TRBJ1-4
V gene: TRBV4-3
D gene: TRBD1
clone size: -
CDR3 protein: CASSQDRGPEKLFF
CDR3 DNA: TGCGCCAGCAGCCAGGACAGGGGGCCTGAAAAACTGTTTTTT

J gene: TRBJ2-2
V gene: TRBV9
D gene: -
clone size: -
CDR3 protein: CASSVGQGANTGELFF
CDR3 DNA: TGTGCCAGCAGCGTAGGTCAGGGCGCGAACACCGGGGAGCTGTTTTTT

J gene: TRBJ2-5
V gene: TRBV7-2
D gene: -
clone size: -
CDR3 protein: CASSLLSDPTTQYF
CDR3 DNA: TGTGCCAGCAGCTTACTTAGCGACCCGACGACCCAGTACTTC

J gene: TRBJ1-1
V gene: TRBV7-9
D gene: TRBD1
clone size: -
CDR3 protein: CASSPTDRVDTEAFF
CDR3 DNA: TGTGCCAGCAGCCCAACAGACAGGGTCGACACTGAAGCTTTCTTT

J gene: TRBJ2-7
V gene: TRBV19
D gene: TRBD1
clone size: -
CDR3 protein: CASSVGQAEEQYF
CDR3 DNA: TGTGCCAGTAGCGTGGGACAGGCTGAAGAGCAGTACTTC

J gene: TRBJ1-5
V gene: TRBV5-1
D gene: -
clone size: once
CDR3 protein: CASSPAPGVNQPQHF
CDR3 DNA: TGCGCCAGCAGCCCGGCCCCAGGGGTGAATCAGCCCCAGCATTTT

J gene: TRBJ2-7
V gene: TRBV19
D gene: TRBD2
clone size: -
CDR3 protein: CASSPGGGPYEQYF
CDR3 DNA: TGTGCCAGTAGTCCGGGGGGGGGCCCCTACGAGCAGTACTTC

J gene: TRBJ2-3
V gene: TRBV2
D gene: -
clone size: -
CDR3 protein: CASSGQGFGADTQYF
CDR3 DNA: TGTGCCAGCAGTGGCCAGGGGTTTGGGGCAGATACGCAGTATTTT

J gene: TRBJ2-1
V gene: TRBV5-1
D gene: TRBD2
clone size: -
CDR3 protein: CASSFNGGDNEQFF
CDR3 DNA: TGCGCCAGCAGCTTCAACGGGGGGGACAATGAGCAGTTCTTC

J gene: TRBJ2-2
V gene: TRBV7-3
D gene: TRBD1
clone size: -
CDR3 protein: CASSFGTGVTGELFF
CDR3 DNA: TGTGCCAGCAGCTTCGGGACAGGGGTCACCGGGGAGCTGTTTTTT

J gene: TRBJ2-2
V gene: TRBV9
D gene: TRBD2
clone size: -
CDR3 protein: CASSPSGAGTGELFF
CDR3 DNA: TGTGCCAGCAGCCCCAGCGGGGCGGGCACCGGGGAGCTGTTTTTT

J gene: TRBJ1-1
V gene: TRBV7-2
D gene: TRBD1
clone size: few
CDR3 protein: CASRTDRGPSEAFF
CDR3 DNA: TGTGCCAGCAGAACAGACAGGGGGCCCTCCGAAGCTTTCTTT

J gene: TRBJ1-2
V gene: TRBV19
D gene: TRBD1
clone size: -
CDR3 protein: CASSPGQARGYTF
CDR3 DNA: TGTGCCAGTAGTCCAGGACAGGCCCGGGGCTACACCTTC

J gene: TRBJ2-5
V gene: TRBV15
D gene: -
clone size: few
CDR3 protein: CATSTGAGETQYF
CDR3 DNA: TGTGCCACCAGCACAGGGGCGGGAGAGACCCAGTACTTC